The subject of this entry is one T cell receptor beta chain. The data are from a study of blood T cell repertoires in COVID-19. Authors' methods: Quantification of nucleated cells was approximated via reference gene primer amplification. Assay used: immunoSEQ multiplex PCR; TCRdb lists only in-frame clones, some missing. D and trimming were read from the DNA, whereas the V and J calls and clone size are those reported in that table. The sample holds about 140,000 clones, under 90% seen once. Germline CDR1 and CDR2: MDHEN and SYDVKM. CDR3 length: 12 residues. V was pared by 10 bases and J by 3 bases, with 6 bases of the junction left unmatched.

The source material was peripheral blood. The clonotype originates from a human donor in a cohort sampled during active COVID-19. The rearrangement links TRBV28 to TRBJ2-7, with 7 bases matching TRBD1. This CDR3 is CAIRDSRYEQYF. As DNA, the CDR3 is TGTGCCATCCGGGACAGCCGCTACGAGCAGTACTTC.